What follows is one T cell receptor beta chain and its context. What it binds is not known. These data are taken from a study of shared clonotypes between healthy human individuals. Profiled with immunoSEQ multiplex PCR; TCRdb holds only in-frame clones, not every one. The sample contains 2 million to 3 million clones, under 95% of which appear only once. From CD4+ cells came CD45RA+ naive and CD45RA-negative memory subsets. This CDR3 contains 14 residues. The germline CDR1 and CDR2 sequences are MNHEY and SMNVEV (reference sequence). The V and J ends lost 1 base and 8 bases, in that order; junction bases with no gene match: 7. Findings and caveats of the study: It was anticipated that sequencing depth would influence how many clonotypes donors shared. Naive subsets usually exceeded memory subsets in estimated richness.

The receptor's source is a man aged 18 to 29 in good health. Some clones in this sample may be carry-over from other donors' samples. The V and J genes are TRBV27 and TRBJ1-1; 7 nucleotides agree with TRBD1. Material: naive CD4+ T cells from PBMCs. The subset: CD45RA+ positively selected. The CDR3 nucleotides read TGTGCCAGCAGTTTATTCGTAGGGACAGCCGAAGCTTTCTTT. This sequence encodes CASSLFVGTAEAFF.